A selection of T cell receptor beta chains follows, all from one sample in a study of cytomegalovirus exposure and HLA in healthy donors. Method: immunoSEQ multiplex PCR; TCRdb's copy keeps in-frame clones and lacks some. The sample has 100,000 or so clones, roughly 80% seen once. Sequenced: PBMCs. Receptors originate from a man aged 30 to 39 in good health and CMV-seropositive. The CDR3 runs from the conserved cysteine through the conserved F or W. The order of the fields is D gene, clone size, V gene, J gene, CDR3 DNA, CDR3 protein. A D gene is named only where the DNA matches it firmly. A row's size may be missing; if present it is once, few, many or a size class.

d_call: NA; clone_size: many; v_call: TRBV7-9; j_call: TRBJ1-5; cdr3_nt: TGTGCCAGCAGCCCAGGTAGCAATCAGCCCCAGCATTTT; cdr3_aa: CASSPGSNQPQHF
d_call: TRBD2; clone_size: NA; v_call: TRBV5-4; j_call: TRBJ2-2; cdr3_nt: TGTGCCAGCAGCGCGCCGGGACTAGCGTTCCCCGGGGAGCTGTTTTTT; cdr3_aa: CASSAPGLAFPGELFF
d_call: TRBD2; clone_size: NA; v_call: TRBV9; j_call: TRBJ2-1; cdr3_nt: TGTGCCAGCAGCGTGGGGACTAGCGGGGCAGGCAATGAGCAGTTCTTC; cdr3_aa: CASSVGTSGAGNEQFF
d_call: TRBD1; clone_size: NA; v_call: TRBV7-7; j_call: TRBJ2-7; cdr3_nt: TGTGCCAGCAGCTTTGGACAGGGGCCTTCCTACGAGCAGTACTTC; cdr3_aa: CASSFGQGPSYEQYF
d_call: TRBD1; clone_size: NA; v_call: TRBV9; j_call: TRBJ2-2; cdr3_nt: TGTGCCAGCAGCGGCGGGACAGGCCCAAAAGTGGAGCTGTTTTTT; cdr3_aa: CASSGGTGPKVELFF
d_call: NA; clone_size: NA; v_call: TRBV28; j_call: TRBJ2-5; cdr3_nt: TGTGCCAGCAAGGCAGGGGGGATTCAAGAGACCCAGTACTTC; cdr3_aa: CASKAGGIQETQYF
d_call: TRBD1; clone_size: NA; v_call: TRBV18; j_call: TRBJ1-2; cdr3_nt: TGTGCCAGCTCACCACAGGCCCAGGGGGCGCAGGGCTACACCTTC; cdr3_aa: CASSPQAQGAQGYTF
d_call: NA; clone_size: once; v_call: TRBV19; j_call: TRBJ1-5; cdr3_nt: TGTGCCAGTACTACAGGAGTTTATAGCAATCAGCCCCAGCATTTT; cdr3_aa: CASTTGVYSNQPQHF
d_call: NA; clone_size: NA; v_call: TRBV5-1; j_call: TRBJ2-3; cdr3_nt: TGCGCCAGCAGCTTGGGGATAGGGGACACAGATACGCAGTATTTT; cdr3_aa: CASSLGIGDTDTQYF
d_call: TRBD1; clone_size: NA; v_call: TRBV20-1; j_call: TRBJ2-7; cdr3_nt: TGCAGTGCTAGCGGGACAGCACAGCAGTACTTC; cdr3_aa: CSASGTAQQYF
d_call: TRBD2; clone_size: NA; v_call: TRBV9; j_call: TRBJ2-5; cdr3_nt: TGTGCCAGCAGCGCCGGACTAGCGGTAGGGGAAGAGACCCAGTACTTC; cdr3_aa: CASSAGLAVGEETQYF
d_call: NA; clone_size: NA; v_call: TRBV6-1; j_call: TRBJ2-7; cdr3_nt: TGTGCCAGCAGTGAGAGGATAGCCTACGAACAGTACTTC; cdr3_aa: CASSERIAYEQYF
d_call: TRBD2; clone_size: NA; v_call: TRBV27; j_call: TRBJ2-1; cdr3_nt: TGTGCCAGCAGTTTGGTTAGCGGGGAGCCAGTCAGCTCCTACAATGAGCAGTTCTTC; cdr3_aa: CASSLVSGEPVSSYNEQFF
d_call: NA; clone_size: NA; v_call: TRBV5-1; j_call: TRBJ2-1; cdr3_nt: TGCGCCAGCAGCGCCTATGATAGCTCCTACAATGAGCAGTTCTTC; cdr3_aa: CASSAYDSSYNEQFF
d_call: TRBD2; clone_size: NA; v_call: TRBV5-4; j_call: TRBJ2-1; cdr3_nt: TGTGCCAGCAGCTTGGTCCGGGGCGGGAGCTCCTACAATGAGCAGTTCTTC; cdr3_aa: CASSLVRGGSSYNEQFF
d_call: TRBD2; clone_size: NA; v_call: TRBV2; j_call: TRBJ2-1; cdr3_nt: TGTGCCAGCAGTGACCTAGCGGACACCTACAATGAGCAGTTCTTC; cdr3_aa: CASSDLADTYNEQFF
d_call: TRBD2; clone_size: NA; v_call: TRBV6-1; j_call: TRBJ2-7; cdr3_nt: TGTGCCAGCACCGAAGCCGGGTGGGGGACTACCTACGAGCAGTACTTC; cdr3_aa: CASTEAGWGTTYEQYF
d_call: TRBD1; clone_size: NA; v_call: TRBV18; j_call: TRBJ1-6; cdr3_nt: TGTGCCAGCTCGCGGGACAGGGATAATTCACCCCTCCACTTT; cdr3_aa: CASSRDRDNSPLHF
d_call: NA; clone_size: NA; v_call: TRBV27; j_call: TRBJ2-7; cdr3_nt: TGTGCCAGCAGTTACAGGGCAGCCTACGAGCAGTACTTC; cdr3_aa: CASSYRAAYEQYF
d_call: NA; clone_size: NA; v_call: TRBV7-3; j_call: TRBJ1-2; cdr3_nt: TGTGCCAGCAGCCCGTATTCGGGGAACTATGGCTACACCTTC; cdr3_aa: CASSPYSGNYGYTF
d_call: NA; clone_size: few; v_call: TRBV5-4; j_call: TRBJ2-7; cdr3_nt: TGTGCCAGCAGCGTCCTGGGGGGAAACTACGAGCAGTACTTC; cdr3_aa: CASSVLGGNYEQYF
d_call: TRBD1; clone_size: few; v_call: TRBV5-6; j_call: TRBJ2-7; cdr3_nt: TGTGCCAGCAGCGTTGGACAGGGGGCTACTTACGAGCAGTACTTC; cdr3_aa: CASSVGQGATYEQYF
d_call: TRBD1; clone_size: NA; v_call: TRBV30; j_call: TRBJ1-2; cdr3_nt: TGTGGACAGGGGTCCCCCTATGGCTACACCTTC; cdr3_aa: CGQGSPYGYTF
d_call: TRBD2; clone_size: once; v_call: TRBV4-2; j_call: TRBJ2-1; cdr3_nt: TGTGCCAGTCGTCAGCGGGGGGGTTTTGAGCAGTTCTTC; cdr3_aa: CASRQRGGFEQFF